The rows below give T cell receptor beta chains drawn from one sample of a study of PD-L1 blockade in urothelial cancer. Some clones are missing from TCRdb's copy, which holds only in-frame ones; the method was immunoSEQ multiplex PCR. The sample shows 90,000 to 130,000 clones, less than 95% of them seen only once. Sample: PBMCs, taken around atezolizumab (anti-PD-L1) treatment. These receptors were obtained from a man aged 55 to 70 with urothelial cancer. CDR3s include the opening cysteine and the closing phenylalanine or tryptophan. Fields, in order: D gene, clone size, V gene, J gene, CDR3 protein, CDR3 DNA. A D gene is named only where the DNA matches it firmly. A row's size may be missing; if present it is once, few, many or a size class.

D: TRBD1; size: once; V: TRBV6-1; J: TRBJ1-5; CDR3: CASSEWGTGVNQPQHF; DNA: TGTGCCAGCAGTGAATGGGGGACAGGGGTCAACCAGCCCCAGCATTTT
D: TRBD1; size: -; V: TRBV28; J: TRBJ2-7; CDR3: CAGRDRGSYEQYF; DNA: TGTGCCGGTCGGGACAGGGGTTCCTACGAGCAGTACTTC
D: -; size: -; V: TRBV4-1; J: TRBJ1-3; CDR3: CASSQALNSGNTIYF; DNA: TGCGCCAGCAGCCAAGCTCTTAACTCTGGAAACACCATATATTTT
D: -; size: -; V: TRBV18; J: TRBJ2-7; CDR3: CASSPPGGLAIYEQYF; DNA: TGTGCCAGCTCACCACCCGGGGGGCTTGCTATATACGAGCAGTACTTC
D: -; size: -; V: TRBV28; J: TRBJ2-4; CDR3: CASMIRHTGNKNIQYF; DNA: TGTGCCAGCATGATCAGGCACACAGGGAACAAAAACATTCAGTACTTC
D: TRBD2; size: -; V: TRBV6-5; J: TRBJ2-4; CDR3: CASSYSGGGRDIQYF; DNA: TGTGCCAGCAGTTACTCGGGGGGAGGGAGAGACATTCAGTACTTC
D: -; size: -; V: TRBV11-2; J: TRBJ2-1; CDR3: CASSLAPSPEQFF; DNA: TGTGCCAGCAGCTTAGCCCCATCCCCTGAGCAGTTCTTC
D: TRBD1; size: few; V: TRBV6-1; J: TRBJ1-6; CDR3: CASRIQGGNSPLHF; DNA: TGTGCCAGCAGGATACAGGGGGGGAATTCACCCCTCCACTTT
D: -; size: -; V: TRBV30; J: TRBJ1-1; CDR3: CAWSVGGADAFF; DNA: TGTGCCTGGAGTGTTGGGGGCGCGGACGCTTTCTTT
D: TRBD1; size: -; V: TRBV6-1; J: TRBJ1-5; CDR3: CASSELDRGRWNSNQPQHF; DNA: TGTGCCAGCAGTGAACTGGACAGGGGGCGGTGGAATAGCAATCAGCCCCAGCATTTT
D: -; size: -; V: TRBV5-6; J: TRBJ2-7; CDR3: CASSAPGLLRKQYF; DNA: TGTGCCAGCAGCGCCCCGGGACTCCTTCGTAAGCAGTACTTC
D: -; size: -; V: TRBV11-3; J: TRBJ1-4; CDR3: CASSLVEGLNEKLFF; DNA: TGTGCCAGCAGCTTAGTGGAGGGCCTCAATGAAAAACTGTTTTTT
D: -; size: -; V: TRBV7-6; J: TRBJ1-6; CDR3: CASSLDQGNSPLHF; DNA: TGTGCCAGCAGCTTAGATCAGGGGAATTCACCCCTCCACTTT
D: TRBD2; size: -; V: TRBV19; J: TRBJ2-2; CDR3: CASSSGGANTGELFF; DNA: TGTGCCAGTAGTTCGGGAGGGGCGAACACCGGGGAGCTGTTTTTT
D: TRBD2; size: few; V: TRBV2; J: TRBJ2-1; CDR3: CASRVPRDPISGRAYNEQFF; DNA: TGTGCCAGCAGGGTGCCCCGAGACCCCATTAGCGGGAGGGCCTACAATGAGCAGTTCTTC
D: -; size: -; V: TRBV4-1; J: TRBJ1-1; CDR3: CASSQDLRVGEAFF; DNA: TGCGCCAGCAGCCAAGATCTCCGGGTCGGCGAAGCTTTCTTT
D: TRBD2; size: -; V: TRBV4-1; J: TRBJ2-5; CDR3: CASSQGRVETQYF; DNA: TGCGCCAGCAGCCAGGGGAGGGTGGAGACCCAGTACTTC
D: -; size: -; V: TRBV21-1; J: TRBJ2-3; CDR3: CASSKRTSGGATDTQYF; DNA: TGTGCCAGCAGCAAGCGGACTAGCGGGGGGGCGACAGATACGCAGTATTTT
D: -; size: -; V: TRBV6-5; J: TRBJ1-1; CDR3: CASSRSDRNTEAFF; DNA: TGTGCCAGCAGCAGGTCGGACAGGAACACTGAAGCTTTCTTT
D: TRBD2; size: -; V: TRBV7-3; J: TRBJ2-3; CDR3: CASSSQRGSDTQYF; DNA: TGTGCCAGCTCTTCTCAGCGGGGGTCAGATACGCAGTATTTT
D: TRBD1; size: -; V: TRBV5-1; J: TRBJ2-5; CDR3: CASSSPTGGPETQYF; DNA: TGCGCCAGCAGCTCCCCGACAGGGGGCCCAGAGACCCAGTACTTC
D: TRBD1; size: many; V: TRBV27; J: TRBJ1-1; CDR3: CASSLQGDEAFF; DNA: TGTGCCAGCAGCCTCCAGGGGGATGAAGCTTTCTTT
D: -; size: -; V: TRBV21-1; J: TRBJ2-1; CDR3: CASSSPTGAGYNEQFF; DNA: TGTGCCAGCAGCAGTCCGACAGGGGCGGGATACAATGAGCAGTTCTTC
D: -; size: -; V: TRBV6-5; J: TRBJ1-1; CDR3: CASSLALQAEAFF; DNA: TGTGCCAGCAGTTTGGCCCTCCAAGCTGAAGCTTTCTTT
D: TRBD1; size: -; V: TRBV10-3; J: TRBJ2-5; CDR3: CAISRTGTGEETQYF; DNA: TGTGCCATCAGTCGAACCGGGACAGGGGAGGAGACCCAGTACTTC
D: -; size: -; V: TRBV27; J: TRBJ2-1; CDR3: CASSSGSPSYNEQFF; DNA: TGTGCCAGCAGTTCCGGGAGTCCTTCCTACAATGAGCAGTTCTTC
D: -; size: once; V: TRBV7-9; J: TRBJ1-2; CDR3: CASSLAGRLYGYTF; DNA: TGTGCCAGCAGCTTAGCGGGCAGACTATATGGCTACACCTTC
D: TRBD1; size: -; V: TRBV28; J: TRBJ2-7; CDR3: CASRNHRGFEYEQYF; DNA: TGTGCCAGCAGAAACCACAGGGGCTTTGAGTACGAGCAGTACTTC
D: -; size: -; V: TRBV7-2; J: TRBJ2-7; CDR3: CASSPGLASYEQYF; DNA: TGTGCCAGCAGCCCGGGACTCGCGTCCTACGAGCAGTACTTC
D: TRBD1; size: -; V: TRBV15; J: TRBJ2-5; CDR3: CATSSRGQETQYF; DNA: TGTGCCACCAGCAGCAGGGGGCAAGAGACCCAGTACTTC
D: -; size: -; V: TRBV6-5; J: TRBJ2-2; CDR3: CASTRPGTGELFF; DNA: TGTGCCAGCACCCGACCGGGGACCGGGGAGCTGTTTTTT
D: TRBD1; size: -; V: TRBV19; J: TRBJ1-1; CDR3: CASSTQGGTEAFF; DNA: TGTGCCAGTAGTACTCAGGGGGGAACTGAAGCTTTCTTT
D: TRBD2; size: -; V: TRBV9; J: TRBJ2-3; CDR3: CASSVGLAGGPNTDTQYF; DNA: TGTGCCAGCAGCGTCGGCCTAGCGGGGGGGCCAAATACAGATACGCAGTATTTT
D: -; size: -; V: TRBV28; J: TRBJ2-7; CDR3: CASSLGGGGDSYEQYF; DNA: TGTGCCAGCAGTTTAGGGGGCGGGGGAGACTCCTACGAGCAGTACTTC
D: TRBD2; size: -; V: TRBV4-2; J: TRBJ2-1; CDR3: CASSQGGSGGLDNEQFF; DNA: TGTGCCAGCAGCCAAGGGGGGTCGGGGGGGCTGGACAATGAGCAGTTCTTC
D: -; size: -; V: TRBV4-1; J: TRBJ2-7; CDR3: CASSHHRGRVGSEQYF; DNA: TGCGCCAGCAGCCACCACCGAGGCCGGGTTGGCAGCGAGCAGTACTTC
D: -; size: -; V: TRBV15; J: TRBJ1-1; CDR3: CATSSSSAGNTEAFF; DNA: TGTGCCACCAGCAGTAGTAGCGCGGGAAACACTGAAGCTTTCTTT
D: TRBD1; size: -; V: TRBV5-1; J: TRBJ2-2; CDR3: CASTIETGGNTGELFF; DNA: TGCGCCAGCACCATTGAGACAGGGGGCAACACCGGGGAGCTGTTTTTT
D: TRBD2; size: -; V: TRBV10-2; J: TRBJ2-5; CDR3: CASRGLAGGPRDETQYF; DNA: TGCGCCAGCAGGGGACTAGCGGGAGGGCCGAGAGATGAGACCCAGTACTTC
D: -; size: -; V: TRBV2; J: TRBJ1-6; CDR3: CASTPDRAGASPLHF; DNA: TGTGCCAGCACCCCCGATCGGGCAGGGGCCTCACCCCTCCACTTT
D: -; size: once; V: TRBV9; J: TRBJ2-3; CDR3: CASSVAGGLTDTQYF; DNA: TGTGCCAGCAGCGTAGCGGGGGGCCTGACAGATACGCAGTATTTT
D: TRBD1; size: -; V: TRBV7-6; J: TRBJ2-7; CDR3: CASSPHGTDLTYEQYF; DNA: TGTGCCAGCAGCCCACACGGGACAGATCTGACCTACGAGCAGTACTTC
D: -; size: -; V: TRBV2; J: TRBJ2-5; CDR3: CASSYDSQETQYF; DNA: TGTGCCAGCAGCTACGACAGCCAAGAGACCCAGTACTTC
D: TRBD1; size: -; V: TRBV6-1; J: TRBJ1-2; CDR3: CASSEGQEANYGYTF; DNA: TGTGCCAGCAGTGAGGGACAGGAGGCCAACTATGGCTACACCTTC
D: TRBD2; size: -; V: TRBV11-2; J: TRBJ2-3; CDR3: CASSLRLAGELTDTQYF; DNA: TGTGCCAGCAGCTTACGGCTAGCGGGGGAGCTCACAGATACGCAGTATTTT
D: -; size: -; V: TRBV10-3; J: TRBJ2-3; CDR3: CAISGGGDTQYF; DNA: TGTGCCATCAGTGGAGGGGGAGATACGCAGTATTTT
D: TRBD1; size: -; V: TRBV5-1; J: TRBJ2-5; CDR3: CASSLAGQGQETQYF; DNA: TGCGCCAGCAGCTTGGCGGGACAGGGACAAGAGACCCAGTACTTC
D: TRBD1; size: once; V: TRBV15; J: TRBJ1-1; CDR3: CATSKRQGIKDTEAFF; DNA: TGTGCCACCAGCAAAAGACAGGGGATCAAGGACACTGAAGCTTTCTTT
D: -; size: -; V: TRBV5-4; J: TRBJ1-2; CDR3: CASSPDRNYGYTF; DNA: TGTGCCAGCAGTCCTGACAGAAACTATGGCTACACCTTC
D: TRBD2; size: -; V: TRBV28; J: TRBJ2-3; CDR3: CASSYGGAGGEDTQYF; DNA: TGTGCCAGCAGTTATGGGGGGGCGGGAGGGGAAGATACGCAGTATTTT